Listed here are 3 T cell receptor beta chains from one sample, sequenced in a study of identical twins. TCRdb re-called the 5' RACE reads with MiXCR, one entry per CDR3 protein. The sample yields around 370,000 distinct CDR3 sequences, about 9% seen once. Material for sequencing was naive T cells sorted from blood. Receptor source: a woman between 50 and 59 years old in good health.

This chain connects TRBV11-2 to TRBJ2-7, with 7 bases identical to TRBD2. J gave up 3 bases and V 5 bases, and 10 bases lay outside the gene matches. Germline V lookup: CDR1 SGHAT, CDR2 FQNNGV. CDR3 length: 15 residues. The CDR3 region has the DNA TGTGCCAGCAGCCTTCACGCGGGAGACTTCTACGAGCAGTACTTC. It specifies CASSLHAGDFYEQYF. The full variable domain, in which reference TRBV11-2 and TRBJ2-7 provide the parts outside the CDR3, is EAGVAQSPRYKIIEKRQSVAFWCNPISGHATLYWYQQILGQGPKLLIQFQNNGVVDDSQLPKDRFSAERLKGVDSTLKIQPAKLEDSAVYLCASSLHAGDFYEQYFGPGTRLTVT.

The chain uses TRBV6-5 and TRBJ1-2; unclear D gene. Trimming shortened V by 8 bases and J by 8 bases, and 18 bases separated the two germline ends. Germline V gene lookup returns CDR1 MNHEY and CDR2 SVGAGI. The CDR3 spans 13 residues. CDR3 nucleotide sequence: TGTGCCAGCCGCTTTGGCCAGGCCAACGGCTACACCTTC. This gives the protein CASRFGQANGYTF.

This clonotype was observed a handful of times. This sequence joins TRBV10-2 and TRBJ2-7, with D possibly being TRBD2 (6 bases). The CDR3 has 14 amino acids. The V and J ends lost 3 bases and 3 bases respectively, with 12 bases between them. Germline V gene data show CDR1 as WSHSY and CDR2 as SAAADI. DNA for the CDR3: TGCGCCAGCAGTGAAGTTTTGGAGGGCTACGAGCAGTACTTC. Protein product: CASSEVLEGYEQYF.